This entry lists 4 T cell receptor beta chains sequenced from one sample in a study of Ad26.COV2.S vaccination and SARS-CoV-2 variants. Treatment given: approximately 18 received Ad26.COV2.S at low or high dose, single or two shots; 5 received placebo; per-sample allocation not given. The samples date from day 63 after the first vaccine or placebo injection. Generated by immunoSEQ multiplex PCR, the TCRdb table keeps only in-frame clones and is missing some. The sample has just over 350,000 clones, roughly 85% seen once. Sequenced material: peripheral blood, taken in a trial of Ad26.COV2.S vaccine versus placebo. These TCRs come from a person aged 18-60 years who received the Ad26.COV2.S COVID-19 vaccine or a placebo.

The chain uses TRBV2 and TRBJ2-1, with D possibly TRBD1 on 8 matching bases. From germline, CDR1 is SNHLY and CDR2 FYNNEI. V shed 8 bases and J shed 6 bases, with 32 bases lying between them. The CDR3 consists of 19 residues. DNA of the CDR3: TGTGCCAGCCACGGGGACAGGTGGAGAGCGGGGACCAGGGGCAATGAGCAGTTCTTC. Its protein is CASHGDRWRAGTRGNEQFF.

The chain couples TRBV29-1 to TRBJ1-5; D not resolved. V dropped 4 bases and J dropped 0 bases, with 10 bases sitting between them. CDR1 is SQVTM and CDR2 is ANQGSEA in the germline V gene. The CDR3 contains 14 residues. This CDR3 is CSVVLTDSNQPQHF. The DNA for the CDR3 is TGCAGCGTTGTGTTAACAGATAGCAATCAGCCCCAGCATTTT.

This clone was seen once. V is TRBV5-4 and J is TRBJ2-1; either TRBD1 or TRBD2 may fit D (5 bases each). With 6 bases removed from V and 0 bases from J, the gap between germline ends came to 13 bases. CDR1 and CDR2 (germline): SGHNT, YYREEE (reference sequence). The CDR3 contains 15 residues. CDR3 sequence: CASTGTLSSYNEQFF. CDR3 DNA sequence: TGTGCCAGCACTGGGACCTTGAGCTCCTACAATGAGCAGTTCTTC.

The chain couples TRBV10-1 to TRBJ2-3; TRBD1 is a possible D gene (6 bases). The CDR3 loop spans 14 amino acids. Germline values: CDR1 WNHNN, CDR2 SYGVQD (reference sequence). V gave up 7 bases and J gave up 5 bases, with 16 bases separating them. The CDR3: CASNRGGKGDTQYF. Here the CDR3 DNA reads TGCGCCAGCAATCGAGGGGGAAAAGGAGATACGCAGTATTTT.